The TCR beta chain described here comes from a study of blood T cell repertoires in COVID-19. Across the study: Italy, Spain and the United States were the sources of the convalescent and acute COVID-19 samples. PBMCs, B-cell-depleted T cells, or T cells were the source of the cDNA or gDNA that made up the material.

In the authors' workflow: Reference gene primer amplification yielded estimated nucleated cell counts. Repertoires were generated with immunoSEQ multiplex PCR, while TCRdb's copy carries only in-frame clones and drops some. The V and J calls and the clone size are those of that table, but D and trimming were determined from the DNA. The sample contains about 100,000 clones, approximately 86% of which appear only once. CDR3 length: 13 amino acids. Trimming pared 0 bases from V and 12 bases from J, leaving 15 bases between. Germline CDR1 and CDR2: SGHKS and YYEKEE (reference sequence). The chain uses TRBV5-5 and TRBJ1-2; D might be TRBD1 (5 bases). This sequence originates from a human donor in a cohort sampled during active COVID-19. Input material: peripheral blood. The CDR3 loop is CASSLGGGGDHTF. For the CDR3, the DNA is TGTGCCAGCAGCTTGGGTGGCGGCGGGGACCACACCTTC.